Following are 7 T cell receptor beta chains from one sample sequenced in a study of molecular identifiers for immune sequencing clone quantification. TCRdb analysed the PCR reads with MiXCR anew, one entry per CDR3 protein. The repertoire holds about 640,000 distinct CDR3 sequences, about 20% seen once, with around 0.86% in the top ten. Specimen: naive CD8+ T cells from blood, with Jurkat cell RNA spiked in. Subset here: FACS-sorted CD8+CD4-CCR7+CD45RA+ naive T cells. These receptor sequences come from a human donor in good health. Some libraries in this study had Jurkat cell RNA spiked in.

As for this clonotype: A single base separates this from a much larger clone, so it may be a read error. J is TRBJ1-5 and V is TRBV6-2 or TRBV6-3; D may be TRBD1 (6 bases). This CDR3 region has 19 residues. V lost 5 bases, J lost 2 bases, and 25 bases lay in between. Looked up from germline, CDR1 is MNHEY and CDR2 is SVGEGT. DNA of the CDR3: TGTGCCAGCAGTATGGACTGGCTCACCGGGACAAGGGGCAATCAGCCCCAGCATTTT. Residues: CASSMDWLTGTRGNQPQHF.

This clonotype was picked up many times. This chain connects TRBV19 to TRBJ2-3, with unresolved D. The CDR3 is made up of 13 amino acids. Germline CDR1 is LNHDA and CDR2 is SQIVND (reference sequence). Trimming cost V 0 bases and J 2 bases, with 3 bases left between them. This CDR3 reads CASSIEITDTQYF. CDR3 DNA sequence: TGTGCCAGTAGTATAGAAATCACAGATACGCAGTATTTT.

The chain joins TRBV7-9 to TRBJ2-5; D uncertain. The CDR3 is made up of 14 amino acids. Germline CDR1 reads SEHNR; CDR2 reads FQNEAQ (reference sequence). Trimming shortened V by 0 bases and J by 1 base, and 6 bases separated the two germline ends. CDR3 residues: CASSLANFQETQYF. CDR3 sequence (DNA): TGTGCCAGCAGCTTAGCGAACTTCCAAGAGACCCAGTACTTC.

In its sample, this clonotype was seen many times. This chain joins TRBV11-2 and TRBJ2-1; tentatively, D is TRBD1 or TRBD2 (5 bases each). Germline CDR1 SGHAT, CDR2 FQNNGV. The CDR3 spans 19 residues. Trimming removed 4 bases from V and 1 base from J, with 23 bases in between. CDR3 nucleotides: TGTGCCAGCAGCTCACCTGGGACGCTCAGGTGGAGGTCCTACAATGAGCAGTTCTTC. Translated, it gives CASSSPGTLRWRSYNEQFF.

In its sample, this clonotype was seen many times. The V gene is TRBV27, the J gene TRBJ2-7; D ambiguous. Germline V gene data show CDR1 as MNHEY and CDR2 as SMNVEV (reference sequence). V was shortened by 3 bases and J by 3 bases, with 9 bases between the two germline ends. This CDR3 contains 13 residues. The chain's CDR3 is CASSFASHYEQYF. Here the CDR3 DNA reads TGTGCCAGCAGTTTCGCCAGCCACTACGAGCAGTACTTC.

The table lists this clonotype with many counts. The rearrangement joins TRBV6-5 to TRBJ2-3; D call uncertain. CDR1 MNHEY and CDR2 SVGAGI come from the germline V gene. The CDR3 runs to 14 residues. The V end was cut by 3 bases, the J end by 0 bases, with 7 bases between. CDR3 sequence reads: CASSYSPSTDTQYF. CDR3 in DNA: TGTGCCAGCAGTTATAGTCCTAGCACAGATACGCAGTATTTT.

This clonotype was detected ten times or more. In DNA form, the CDR3 reads TGTGCCAGTAGTCCGGCCGAGCTTTACGAGCAGTACTTC. It is translated as CASSPAELYEQYF. The chain couples TRBV19 to TRBJ2-7; unclear D gene. This CDR3 contains 13 residues. Germline loops: CDR1 LNHDA, CDR2 SQIVND (reference sequence). The V gene lost 5 bases and the J gene lost 4 bases, with 12 bases spanning the gap.